This T cell receptor beta chain was observed in a study of spatial heterogeneity in lung cancer. Points from the study as a whole: Expanded intratumoral alpha and beta TCR counts tracked tumor mutation counts.

With 0 bases removed from V and 11 bases from J, the gap between germline ends came to 14 bases. The CDR3 spans 14 residues. Per the germline V gene, CDR1 is ENHRY and CDR2 is SYGVKD. To note about this clonotype: What it recognizes is unknown.

TCRdb reprocessed the 5' RACE reads with MiXCR, giving one entry per CDR3 protein. Of a few thousand distinct CDR3 sequences in the sample, 7.5% to 10% were seen once. Time point defined: sample taken at primary tumor resection. The sequencing used lung tumor tissue, collected at surgery. This sequence joins TRBV10-3 and TRBJ2-1, with a weak D call TRBD1 (5 bases). The TCR originated in a male donor with early-stage non-small cell lung cancer. CDR3 sequence (DNA): TGTGCCATCAGTGAGTCGACCGACAGCGAGCAGCAGTTCTTC. It yields the protein CAISESTDSEQQFF.